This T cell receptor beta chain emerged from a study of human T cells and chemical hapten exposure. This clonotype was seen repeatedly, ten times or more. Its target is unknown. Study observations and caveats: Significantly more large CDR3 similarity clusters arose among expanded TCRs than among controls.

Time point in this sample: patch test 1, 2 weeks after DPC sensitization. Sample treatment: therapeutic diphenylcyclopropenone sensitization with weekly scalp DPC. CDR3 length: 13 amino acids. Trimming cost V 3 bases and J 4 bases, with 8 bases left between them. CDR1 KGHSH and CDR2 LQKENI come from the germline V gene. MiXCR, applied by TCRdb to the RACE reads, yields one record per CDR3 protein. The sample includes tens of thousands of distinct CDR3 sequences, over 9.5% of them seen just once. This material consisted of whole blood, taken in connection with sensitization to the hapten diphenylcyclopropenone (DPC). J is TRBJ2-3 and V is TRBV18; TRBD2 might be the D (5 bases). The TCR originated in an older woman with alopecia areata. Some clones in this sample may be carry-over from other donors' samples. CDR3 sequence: CASSPGAADTQYF. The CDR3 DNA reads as TGTGCCAGCTCACCGGGAGCGGCAGATACGCAGTATTTT.